This T cell receptor beta chain originates from a study of cytotoxic CD8 clonotypes in ibrutinib-treated CLL. Study context: Across the patients, approximately 12 were relapsed/refractory, more than 14 treatment-naive and 17 to 18 IGHV unmutated. General study findings and limits: Baseline levels were approached again at progression, after clonality had risen at ibrutinib response. Sampling schedules were unmatched across sustained-remission and progressing patients.

This clone was counted a single time. Its target is not known. Deletions cut 6 bases from V and 3 bases from J, with 15 bases between. This CDR3 comprises 13 residues. Per the germline V gene, CDR1 is SQVTM and CDR2 is ANQGSEA. Investigators sought sequencing depths of between 1 in 200,000 and 1 in 1 million T cells. TCRdb's copy holds only in-frame clones and misses some; the assay was immunoSEQ multiplex PCR. The data hold 55,000 to 85,000 clones, with 90% observed a single time. This specimen consisted of PBMCs, obtained after 12 months of ibrutinib treatment. V gene TRBV29-1 combines with J gene TRBJ2-7; no reliable D call. The TCR sequence derives from a human donor with chronic lymphocytic leukemia. This CDR3 is CSVGKGAIYEQYF. Here the CDR3 DNA reads TGCAGCGTAGGCAAGGGCGCCATCTACGAGCAGTACTTC.